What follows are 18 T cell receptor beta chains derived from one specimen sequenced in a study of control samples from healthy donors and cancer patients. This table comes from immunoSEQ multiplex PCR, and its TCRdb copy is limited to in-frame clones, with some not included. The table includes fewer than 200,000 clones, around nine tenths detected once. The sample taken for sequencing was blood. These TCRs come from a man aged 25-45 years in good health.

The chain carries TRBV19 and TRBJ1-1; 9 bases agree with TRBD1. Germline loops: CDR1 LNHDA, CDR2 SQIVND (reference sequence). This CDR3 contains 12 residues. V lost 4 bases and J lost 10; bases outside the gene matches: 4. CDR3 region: CASSTTTGGAFF. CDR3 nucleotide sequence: TGTGCCAGTAGTACGACGACAGGGGGAGCTTTCTTT.

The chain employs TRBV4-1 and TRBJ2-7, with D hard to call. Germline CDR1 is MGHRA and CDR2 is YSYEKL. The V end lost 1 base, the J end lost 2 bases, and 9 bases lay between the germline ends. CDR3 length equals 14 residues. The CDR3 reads CASSQVIGTYEQYF. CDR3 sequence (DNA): TGCGCCAGCAGCCAAGTAATAGGAACCTACGAGCAGTACTTC.

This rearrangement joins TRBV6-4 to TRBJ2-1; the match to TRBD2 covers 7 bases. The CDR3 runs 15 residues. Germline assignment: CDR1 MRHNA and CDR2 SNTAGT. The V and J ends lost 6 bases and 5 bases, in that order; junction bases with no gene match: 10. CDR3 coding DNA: TGTGCCAGCAGACCTGGCGGGAGCCTCGACAATGAGCAGTTCTTC. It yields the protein CASRPGGSLDNEQFF.

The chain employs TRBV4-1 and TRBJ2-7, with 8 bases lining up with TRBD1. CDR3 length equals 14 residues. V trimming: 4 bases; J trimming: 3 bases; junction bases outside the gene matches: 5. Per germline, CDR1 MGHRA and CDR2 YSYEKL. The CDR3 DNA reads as TGCGCCAGCAGCCCCGGACAGGGAATCTACGAGCAGTACTTC. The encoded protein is CASSPGQGIYEQYF.

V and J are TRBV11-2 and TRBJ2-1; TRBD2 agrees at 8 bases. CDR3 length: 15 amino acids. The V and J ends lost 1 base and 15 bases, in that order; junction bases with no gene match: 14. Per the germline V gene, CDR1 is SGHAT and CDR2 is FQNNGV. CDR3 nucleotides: TGTGCCAGCAGCTTAGTGTCTCTCCCGGGACTAGATCCGTTCTTC. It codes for CASSLVSLPGLDPFF.

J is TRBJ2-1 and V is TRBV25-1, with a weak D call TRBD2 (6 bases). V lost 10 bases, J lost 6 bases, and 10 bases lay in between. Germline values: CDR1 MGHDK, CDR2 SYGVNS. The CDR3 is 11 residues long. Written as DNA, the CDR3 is TGTGCCACCAAGCGGGCCAATGAGCAGTTCTTC. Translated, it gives CATKRANEQFF.

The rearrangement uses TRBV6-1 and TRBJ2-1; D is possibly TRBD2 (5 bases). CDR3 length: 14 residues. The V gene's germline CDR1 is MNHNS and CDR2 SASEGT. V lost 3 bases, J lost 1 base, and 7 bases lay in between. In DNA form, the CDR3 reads TGTGCCAGCAGTGATAGAGGGTCCTACAATGAGCAGTTCTTC. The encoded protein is CASSDRGSYNEQFF.

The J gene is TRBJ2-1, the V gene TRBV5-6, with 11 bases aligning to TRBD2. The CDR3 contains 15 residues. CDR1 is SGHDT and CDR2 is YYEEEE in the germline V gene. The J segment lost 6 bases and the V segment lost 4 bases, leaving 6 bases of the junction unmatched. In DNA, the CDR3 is TGTGCCAGCAGCCCTCGCCTAGCGGGGGGCAATGAGCAGTTCTTC. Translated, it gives CASSPRLAGGNEQFF.

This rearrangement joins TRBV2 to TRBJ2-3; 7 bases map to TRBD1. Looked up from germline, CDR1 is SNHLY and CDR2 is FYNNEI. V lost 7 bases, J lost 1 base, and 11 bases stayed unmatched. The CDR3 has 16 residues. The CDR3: CASNHPGQKRTDTQYF. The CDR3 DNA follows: TGTGCCAGCAATCACCCGGGACAGAAACGCACAGATACGCAGTATTTT.

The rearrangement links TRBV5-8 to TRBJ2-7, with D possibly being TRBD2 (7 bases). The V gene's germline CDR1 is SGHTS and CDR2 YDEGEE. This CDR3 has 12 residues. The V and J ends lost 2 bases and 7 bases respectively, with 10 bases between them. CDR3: CASSLGGVEQYF. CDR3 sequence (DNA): TGTGCCAGCAGCTTAGGGGGGGTGGAGCAGTACTTC.

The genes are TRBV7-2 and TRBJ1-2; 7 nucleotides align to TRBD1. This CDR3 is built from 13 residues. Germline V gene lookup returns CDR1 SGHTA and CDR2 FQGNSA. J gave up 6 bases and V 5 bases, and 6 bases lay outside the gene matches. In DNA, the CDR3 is TGTGCCAGCAGCCGAGGAGGGGGCGATGGCTACACCTTC. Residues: CASSRGGGDGYTF.

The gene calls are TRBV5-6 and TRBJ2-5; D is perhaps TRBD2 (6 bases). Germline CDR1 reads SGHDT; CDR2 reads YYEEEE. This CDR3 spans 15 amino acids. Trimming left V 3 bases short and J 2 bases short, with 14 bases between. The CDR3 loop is CASSSIRELQETQYF. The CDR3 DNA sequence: TGTGCCAGCAGCTCAATCCGGGAGCTACAAGAGACCCAGTACTTC. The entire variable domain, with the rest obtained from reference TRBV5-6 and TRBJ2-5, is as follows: DAGVTQSPTHLIKTRGQQVTLRCSPKSGHDTVSWYQQALGQGPQFIFQYYEEEERQRGNFPDRFSGHQFPNYSSELNVNALLLGDSALYLCASSSIRELQETQYFGPGTRLLVL.

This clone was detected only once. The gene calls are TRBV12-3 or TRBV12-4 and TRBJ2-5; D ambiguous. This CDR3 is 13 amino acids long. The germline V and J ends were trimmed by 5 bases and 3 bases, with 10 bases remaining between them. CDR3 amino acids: CASSGRAKETQYF. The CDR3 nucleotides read TGTGCCAGCAGTGGAAGGGCCAAAGAGACCCAGTACTTC.

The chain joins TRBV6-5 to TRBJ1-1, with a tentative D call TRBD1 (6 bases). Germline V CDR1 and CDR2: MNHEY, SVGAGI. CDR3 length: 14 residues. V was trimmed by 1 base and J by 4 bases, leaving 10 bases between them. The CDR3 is CASSYYQGPTEAFF. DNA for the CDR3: TGTGCCAGCAGTTACTATCAGGGGCCCACTGAAGCTTTCTTT.

The CDR3 DNA reads TGTGCCAGCAGCTTGACGCCTCCGGGGGCTAATGAGCAGTTCTTC. Amino acids: CASSLTPPGANEQFF. The genes are TRBV5-5 and TRBJ2-1; D possibly uses TRBD1 or TRBD2 (6 bases each). Per the germline V gene, CDR1 is SGHKS and CDR2 is YYEKEE (reference sequence). Trimming removed 1 base at V and 7 bases at J, with 15 bases between. The CDR3 sequence is 15 residues long.

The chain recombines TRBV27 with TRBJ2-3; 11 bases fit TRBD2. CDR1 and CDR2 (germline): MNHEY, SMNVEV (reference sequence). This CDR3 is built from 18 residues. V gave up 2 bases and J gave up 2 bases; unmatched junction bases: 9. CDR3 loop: CASSLRKLAGALTDTQYF. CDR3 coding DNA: TGTGCCAGCAGTTTAAGAAAACTAGCGGGAGCCCTCACAGATACGCAGTATTTT.

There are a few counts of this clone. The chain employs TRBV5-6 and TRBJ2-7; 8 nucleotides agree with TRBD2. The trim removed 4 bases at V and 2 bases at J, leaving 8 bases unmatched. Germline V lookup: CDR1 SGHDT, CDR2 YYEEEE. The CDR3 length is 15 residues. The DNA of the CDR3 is TGTGCCAGCAGCACCCAGCGGGGGCCCACCTACGAGCAGTACTTC. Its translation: CASSTQRGPTYEQYF.

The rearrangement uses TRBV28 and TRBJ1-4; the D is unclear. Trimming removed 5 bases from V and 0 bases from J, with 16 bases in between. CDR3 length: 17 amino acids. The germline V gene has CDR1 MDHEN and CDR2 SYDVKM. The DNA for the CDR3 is TGTGCCAGCAGTAACTACGTACAAGAACCAACTAATGAAAAACTGTTTTTT. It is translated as CASSNYVQEPTNEKLFF.